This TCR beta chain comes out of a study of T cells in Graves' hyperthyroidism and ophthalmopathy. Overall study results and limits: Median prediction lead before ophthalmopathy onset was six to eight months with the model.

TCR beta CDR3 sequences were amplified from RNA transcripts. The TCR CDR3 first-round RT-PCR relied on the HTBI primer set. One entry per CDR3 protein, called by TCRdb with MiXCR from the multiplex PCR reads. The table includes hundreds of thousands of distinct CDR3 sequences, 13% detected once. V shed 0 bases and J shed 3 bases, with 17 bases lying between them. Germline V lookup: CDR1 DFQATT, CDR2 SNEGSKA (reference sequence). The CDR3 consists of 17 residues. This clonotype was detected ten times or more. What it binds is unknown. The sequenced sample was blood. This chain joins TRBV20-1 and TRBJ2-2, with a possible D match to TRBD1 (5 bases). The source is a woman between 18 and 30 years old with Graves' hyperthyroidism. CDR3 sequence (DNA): TGCAGTGCTAGAGAGGCAACAGGCTCAACGGACACCGGGGAGCTGTTTTTT. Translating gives CSAREATGSTDTGELFF.